The present TCR beta chain was sequenced within a study of a mutant IDH1 vaccine in newly diagnosed glioma. TCRdb's table, derived via immunoSEQ multiplex PCR, lists solely in-frame clones and lacks some. Of around 50,000 clones listed, about 77% are singletons. Of note for this clone: Its antigen is still unknown.

This CDR3 spans 13 amino acids. V was clipped by 3 bases and J by 5 bases, with 10 bases between them. The germline CDR1 and CDR2 sequences are SGHTA and FQGNSA. Time point in this sample: week 5, during vaccination. Vaccinated patients received 300 ug of mutant IDH1 20-mer peptide per dose, with topical imiquimod. This TCR derives from a man between 45 and 60 years old with glioma. The chain links TRBV7-2 to TRBJ2-5; D is uncertain. Sequencing used PBMCs, obtained from a glioma patient whose treatment included an IDH1 peptide vaccine. CDR3: CASSFGLGETQYF. The CDR3 DNA reads TGTGCCAGCAGCTTTGGGCTCGGGGAGACCCAGTACTTC.